This TCR beta chain derives from a study of T cells in Graves' hyperthyroidism and ophthalmopathy. There are a few counts of this clonotype. The CDR3 length is 15 residues. V lost 3 bases, J lost 6 bases, and 17 bases lay in between. Per the germline V gene, CDR1 is ENHRY and CDR2 is SYGVKD. Amplification of TCR beta CDR3 regions was performed using RNA transcripts as template. First-round RT-PCR targeting the TCR CDR3 was performed with the HTBI primer set. Each CDR3 protein gets one entry after TCRdb re-called the multiplex PCR reads with MiXCR. This sample yields hundreds of thousands of distinct CDR3 sequences, of which around 13% are seen a single time; roughly 10% belongs to the top ten. A lack of ophthalmopathy progression within 18 months defined stable Graves' hyperthyroidism.

The TCR originated in a woman aged 18-29 years with Graves' hyperthyroidism. Input material: blood. The V and J genes are TRBV10-3 and TRBJ1-1; a possible D gene is TRBD1 (6 bases). The CDR3 bases are TGTGCCATCAGTGACCCCGAGGGGGGTTTTGCTGAAGCTTTCTTT. Encoded protein: CAISDPEGGFAEAFF.